The 9 T cell receptor beta chains listed next were all sequenced from one sample in a study of response to subunit inactivated influenza vaccine. MiXCR was run by TCRdb on the RT-PCR reads, yielding one entry per CDR3 protein. Of 750,000 to 850,000 distinct CDR3 sequences detected, 18% appear once; the ten largest clones hold around 9.9%. Material: PBMCs from blood, obtained around 5 days after vaccination. Receptors were obtained from a man between 45 and 60 years old who received an inactivated influenza vaccine.

The CDR3 DNA reads as TGCAGCGTTCTCACAGGGGCAACTAATGAAAAACTGTTTTTT. As protein: CSVLTGATNEKLFF. The J gene is TRBJ1-4, the V gene TRBV29-1; 7 bases fit TRBD1. The CDR3 spans 14 residues. Germline V gene lookup returns CDR1 SQVTM and CDR2 ANQGSEA. Germline trimming cut 5 bases from V and 0 bases from J; bases unmatched to any gene: 3.

This clonotype was picked up one time. The V call is TRBV28, the J call TRBJ2-7, with D uncertain. V lost 10 bases and J 2 bases, leaving 12 bases between the germline ends. CDR1 is MDHEN, CDR2 SYDVKM, per germline. This CDR3 has 12 residues. DNA of the CDR3: TGTGCCATCGGCCCCGGGCCCTACGAGCAGTACTTC. Its protein product is CAIGPGPYEQYF.

V gene TRBV7-2 combines with J gene TRBJ2-4; 9 bases agree with TRBD1. The V gene's germline CDR1 is SGHTA and CDR2 FQGNSA. The V segment lost 0 bases and the J segment 2 bases; nucleotides outside the gene matches: 8. The CDR3 sequence is 18 residues long. The CDR3 loop is CASSLAQHRGHTKNIQYF. The DNA of the CDR3 is TGTGCCAGCAGCTTAGCCCAACACAGGGGGCATACCAAAAACATTCAGTACTTC. The full variable domain, with the rest looked up from reference TRBV7-2 and TRBJ2-4, is GAGVSQSPSNKVTEKGKDVELRCDPISGHTALYWYRQSLGQGLEFLIYFQGNSAPDKSGLPSDRFSAERTGGSVSTLTIQRTQQEDSAVYLCASSLAQHRGHTKNIQYFGAGTRLSVL.

This clonotype was counted many times. This chain uses TRBV15 with TRBJ1-5; D is possibly TRBD1 (5 bases). CDR1 and CDR2 from the germline V gene are LNHNV and YYDKDF (reference sequence). The CDR3 totals 14 residues. V was trimmed by 8 bases and J by 6 bases, leaving 17 bases between them. This CDR3 is CATQTQGRSQPQHF. DNA for the CDR3: TGTGCCACCCAAACTCAGGGTAGGAGTCAGCCCCAGCATTTT.

This clonotype was seen a handful of times. The V call is TRBV10-3, the J call TRBJ1-1, with no clear D. CDR3 length equals 15 residues. The ends were cut back, 2 bases at V and 5 bases at J, with 15 bases in the middle. CDR1 and CDR2 (germline): ENHRY, SYGVKD. The CDR3 nucleotides are TGTGCCATCAGTGAGAAGGCGGGTAGAAGAACTGAAGCTTTCTTT. Encoded protein: CAISEKAGRRTEAFF.

The V call is TRBV20-1, the J call TRBJ1-5, with 9 bases aligning to TRBD1. The CDR3 loop spans 13 amino acids. With 6 bases clipped from V and 5 bases from J, the junction kept 5 bases outside the gene matches. Per germline, CDR1 DFQATT and CDR2 SNEGSKA (reference sequence). The CDR3 nucleotides are TGCAGTGCCAGGACAGGGGTCGATCAGCCCCAGCATTTT. This translates into CSARTGVDQPQHF.

In its sample, this clonotype was seen a few times. The chain employs TRBV11-2 and TRBJ2-5; TRBD2 aligns across 13 bases. Germline V gives CDR1 SGHAT, CDR2 FQNNGV. The ends lost 5 bases at V and 7 bases at J; junction bases unmatched: 7. The length of the CDR3 is 15 residues. CDR3 sequence: CASSEGLAGTGTQYF. The CDR3 nucleotides read TGTGCCAGCAGCGAGGGACTAGCGGGGACCGGGACCCAGTACTTC.

CDR3 amino acids: CASSHIHPGHKYQETQYF. The CDR3 DNA follows: TGTGCCAGCAGCCACATCCATCCGGGACACAAGTACCAAGAGACCCAGTACTTC. The chain employs TRBV14 and TRBJ2-5; a possible D gene is TRBD1 (6 bases). CDR1 and CDR2 from the germline V gene are SGHDN and FVKESK. Trimming cost V 3 bases and J 0 bases, with 20 bases left between them. The CDR3 sequence is 18 residues long.

The sample holds many counts of this clonotype. V is TRBV4-1 and J is TRBJ2-6; D gene ambiguous. Germline V CDR1 and CDR2: MGHRA, YSYEKL. Trimming removed 1 base at V and 2 bases at J, with 6 bases between. There are 15 residues in the CDR3. The CDR3 region is CASSQGLAGANVLTF. The CDR3 nucleotides read TGCGCCAGCAGCCAAGGACTGGCTGGGGCCAACGTCCTGACTTTC.